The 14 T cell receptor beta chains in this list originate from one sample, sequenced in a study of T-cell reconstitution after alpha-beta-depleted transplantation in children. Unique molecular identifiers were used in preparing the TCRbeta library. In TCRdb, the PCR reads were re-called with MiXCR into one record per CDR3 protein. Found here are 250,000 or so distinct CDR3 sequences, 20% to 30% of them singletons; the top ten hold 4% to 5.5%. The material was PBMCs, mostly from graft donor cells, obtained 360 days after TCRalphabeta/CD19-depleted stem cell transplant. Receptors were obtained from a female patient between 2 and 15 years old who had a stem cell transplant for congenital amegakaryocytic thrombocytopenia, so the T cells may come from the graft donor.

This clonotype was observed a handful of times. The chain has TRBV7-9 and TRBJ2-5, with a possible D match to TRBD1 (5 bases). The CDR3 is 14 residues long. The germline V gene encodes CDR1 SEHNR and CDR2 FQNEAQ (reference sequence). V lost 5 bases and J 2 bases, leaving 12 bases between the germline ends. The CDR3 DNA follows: TGTGCCAGCAGCCTGGACACCGCTCAAGAGACCCAGTACTTC. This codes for CASSLDTAQETQYF. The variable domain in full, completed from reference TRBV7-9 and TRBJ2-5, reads DTGVSQNPRHKITKRGQNVTFRCDPISEHNRLYWYRQTLGQGPEFLTYFQNEAQLEKSRLLSDRFSAERPKGSFSTLEIQRTEQGDSAMYLCASSLDTAQETQYFGPGTRLLVL.

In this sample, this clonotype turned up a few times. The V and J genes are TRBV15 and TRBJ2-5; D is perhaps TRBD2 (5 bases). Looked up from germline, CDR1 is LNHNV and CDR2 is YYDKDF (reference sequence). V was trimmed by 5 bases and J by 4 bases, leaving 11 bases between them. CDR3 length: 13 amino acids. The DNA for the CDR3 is TGTGCCACCAGCGAGGGAATTGTAGAGACCCAGTACTTC. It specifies CATSEGIVETQYF.

The CDR3 nucleotides read TGCAGTGCAAGACAGGGAAATATGAACACTGAAGCTTTCTTT. Translated: CSARQGNMNTEAFF. This chain links TRBV20-1 with TRBJ1-1; 7 nucleotides match TRBD1. V trimming: 6 bases; J trimming: 0 bases; junction bases outside the gene matches: 7. CDR1 DFQATT and CDR2 SNEGSKA come from the germline V gene (reference sequence). This CDR3 is built from 14 residues.

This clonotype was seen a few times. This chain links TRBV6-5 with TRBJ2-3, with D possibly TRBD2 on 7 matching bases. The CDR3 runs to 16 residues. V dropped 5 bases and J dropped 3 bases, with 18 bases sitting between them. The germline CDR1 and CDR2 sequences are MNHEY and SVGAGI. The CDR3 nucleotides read TGTGCCAGCAGTCCGGAGGGGGGGGGTGAGACAGATACGCAGTATTTT. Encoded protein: CASSPEGGGETDTQYF.

CDR3 in DNA: TGCAGCGGTCAGGGACTAGCGGGAGAGAATGAGCAGTTCTTC. Amino acid sequence: CSGQGLAGENEQFF. V gene TRBV29-1 combines with J gene TRBJ2-1; TRBD2 aligns across 14 bases. The germline V gene has CDR1 SQVTM and CDR2 ANQGSEA. The CDR3 extends over 14 amino acids. V was clipped by 7 bases and J by 7 bases; unmatched bases: 6.

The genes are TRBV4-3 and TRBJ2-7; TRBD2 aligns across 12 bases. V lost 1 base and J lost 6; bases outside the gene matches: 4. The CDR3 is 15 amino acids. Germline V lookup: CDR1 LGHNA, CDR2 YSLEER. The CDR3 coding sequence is TGCGCCAGCAGCCAAGGACTAGCGGGAGCGGGCGAGCAGTACTTC. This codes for CASSQGLAGAGEQYF.

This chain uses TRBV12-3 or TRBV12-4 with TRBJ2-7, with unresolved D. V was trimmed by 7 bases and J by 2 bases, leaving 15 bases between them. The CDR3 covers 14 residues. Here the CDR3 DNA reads TGTGCCAGCACTCTGGGATATGGACCCTACGAGCAGTACTTC. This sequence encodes CASTLGYGPYEQYF.

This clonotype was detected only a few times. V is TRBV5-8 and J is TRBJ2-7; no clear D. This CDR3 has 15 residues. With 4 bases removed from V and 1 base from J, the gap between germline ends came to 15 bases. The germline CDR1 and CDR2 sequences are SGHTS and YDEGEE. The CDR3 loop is CASSGVWGVSYEQYF. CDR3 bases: TGTGCCAGCAGCGGGGTCTGGGGTGTTTCCTACGAGCAGTACTTC. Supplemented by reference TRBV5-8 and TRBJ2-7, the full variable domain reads EAGVTQSPTHLIKTRGQQATLRCSPISGHTSVYWYQQALGLGLQFLLWYDEGEERNRGNFPPRFSGRQFPNYSSELNVNALELEDSALYLCASSGVWGVSYEQYFGPGTRLTVT.

In nucleotides, the CDR3 is TGTGCCAGCAGGGGACAGTACACCGGGGAGCTGTTTTTT. It codes for CASRGQYTGELFF. The chain combines TRBV12-3 or TRBV12-4 with TRBJ2-2; 7 bases are shared with TRBD1. After removal of 6 bases from V and 3 bases from J, the junction contained 1 base not matched to a gene. The CDR3 length is 13 residues.

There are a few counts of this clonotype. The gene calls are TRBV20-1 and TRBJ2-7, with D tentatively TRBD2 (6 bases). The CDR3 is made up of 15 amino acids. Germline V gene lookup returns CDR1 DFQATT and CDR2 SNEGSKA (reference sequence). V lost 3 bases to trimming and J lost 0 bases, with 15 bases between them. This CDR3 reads CSASYLASSSYEQYF. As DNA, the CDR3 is TGCAGTGCTAGTTATCTAGCGTCGAGCTCCTACGAGCAGTACTTC.

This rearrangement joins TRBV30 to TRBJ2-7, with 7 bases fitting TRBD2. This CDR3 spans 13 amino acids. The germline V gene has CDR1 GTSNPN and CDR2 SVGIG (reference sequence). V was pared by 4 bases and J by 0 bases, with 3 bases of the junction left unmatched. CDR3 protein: CAWTTSVSYEQYF. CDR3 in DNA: TGTGCCTGGACAACTAGCGTCTCCTACGAGCAGTACTTC. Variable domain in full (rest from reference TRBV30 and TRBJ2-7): SQTIHQWPATLVQPVGSPLSLECTVEGTSNPNLYWYRQAAGRGLQLLFYSVGIGQISSEVPQNLSASRPQDRQFILSSKKLLLSDSGFYLCAWTTSVSYEQYFGPGTRLTVT.

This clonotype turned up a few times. DNA of the CDR3: TGTGCCAGCAGCAGGGGACAGAAATACAACTATGGCTACACCTTC. Translating gives CASSRGQKYNYGYTF. This chain connects TRBV12-3 or TRBV12-4 to TRBJ1-2; 7 bases map to TRBD1. This CDR3 comprises 15 residues. Unmatched junction bases numbered 9, after V lost 6 bases and J lost 2 bases.

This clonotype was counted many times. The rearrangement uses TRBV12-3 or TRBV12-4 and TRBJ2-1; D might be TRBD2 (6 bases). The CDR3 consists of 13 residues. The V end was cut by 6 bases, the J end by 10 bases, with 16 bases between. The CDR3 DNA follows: TGTGCCAGCAGCTGGTACCGGGACTCGGAGCAGTTCTTC. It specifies CASSWYRDSEQFF.

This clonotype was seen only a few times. The CDR3 nucleotides read TGTGCCAGCAGCTTAGTTCTGCCAGGAAACTACGAGCAGTACTTC. The encoded protein is CASSLVLPGNYEQYF. The genes are TRBV7-7 and TRBJ2-7; D is unresolved. V was clipped by 1 base and J by 3 bases, with 13 bases between them. The CDR3 sequence is 15 residues long. Germline V gene lookup returns CDR1 SSHAT and CDR2 FNYEAQ (reference sequence).